This paragraph covers one TCR beta chain sequence. The CDR3 totals 14 residues. Germline V lookup: CDR1 SGHRS, CDR2 YFSETQ. V shed 2 bases and J shed 0 bases, with 8 bases lying between them. These data are taken from a study of blood T cell repertoires in COVID-19. Profiling relied on immunoSEQ multiplex PCR, and the TCRdb table lists in-frame clones only, not all of them. The profile covers about 180,000 clones, with 80% appearing a single time and around 15% taken by the ten largest. This chain links TRBV5-1 with TRBJ1-1, with a possible D match to TRBD1 (6 bases). Material for sequencing was PBMCs or T cells enriched from blood (not recorded which). This receptor was identified in a man aged 60 to 69 who had been exposed to COVID-19. CDR3 protein: CASSFRDMNTEAFF. As DNA, the CDR3 is TGCGCCAGCAGCTTCCGGGACATGAACACTGAAGCTTTCTTT.